This TCR beta chain was identified in a study of somatic mutations in cytotoxic T cells in rheumatoid arthritis. Study conclusions and caveats: Some patients, about an eighth of the 65, had a largest CD8+ clone that exceeded 20% of CD8+ cells. Comparison of CD8+ T-cell clonality between rheumatoid arthritis patients and age-matched healthy controls yielded no significant difference.

Authors' data handling: Published virus-specific TCRB sequences found rare matches among patient CD8+ clones larger than 1%. Profiled with immunoSEQ multiplex PCR; TCRdb holds only in-frame clones, not every one. V, J and clone size reflect that table, while D and trimming were determined from the DNA. The top ten hold less than 25% of the sample, which has approximately 12,000 clones, approximately 84% seen once. The study pulled out CD4+ and CD8+ cells with positive magnetic bead selection and then checked their purity by flow cytometry. A remark on this clone: Its antigen is not known.

The ends were cut back, 0 bases at V and 3 bases at J, with 12 bases in the middle. Germline V gene data show CDR1 as MDHEN and CDR2 as SYDVKM. CDR3 length: 16 amino acids. This clonotype was obtained from an adult with rheumatoid arthritis. This chain connects TRBV28 to TRBJ2-1; D is ambiguous. Sequenced material: CD8+ T cells sorted from blood. CDR3: CASSLWVVSVYNEQFF. The CDR3 region has the DNA TGTGCCAGCAGTTTATGGGTGGTCTCGGTCTACAATGAGCAGTTCTTC.